This TCR beta chain is from a study of shared clonotypes between healthy human individuals. The protocol was immunoSEQ multiplex PCR, while the TCRdb copy is restricted to in-frame clones and leaves out a portion. Of millions of clones in the sample, roughly 92% were seen once. This TCR was sampled from a man aged 18 to 30 in good health. What was sequenced was naive CD4+ T cells sorted from blood. Subset here: CD45RA+ positively selected.

CDR3 region: CATTTGELFF. For the CDR3, the DNA is TGTGCAACCACAACCGGGGAGCTGTTTTTT. V and J are TRBV21-1 and TRBJ2-2; the table's TRBD1 call for D was not verified on the DNA. TRBV21-1 is noted as a pseudogene. This CDR3 is 10 amino acids long.